These 5 T cell receptor beta chains came from one sample sequenced in a study of T cell clonality in common variable immunodeficiency. Study results and limitations: In common variable immunodeficiency, TCR beta chains reportedly carried fewer deletions and N-nucleotide insertions.

These receptors' antigens are unknown. Sequencing was performed with immunoSEQ multiplex PCR; in TCRdb, only in-frame clones are kept and a portion is missing. Recorded here are about 34,000 clones, with no singletons, and the ten leading clones hold more than 25%. Source material: peripheral blood mononuclear cells. The origin of the receptors is a human donor with common variable immunodeficiency.

This clone was seen a handful of times. The read terminates 3 residues before the CDR3 end, so the remaining end is supplied by the germline J gene. V and J are TRBV5-1 and TRBJ2-7, with TRBD1 matching over 11 bases. The V and J ends lost 3 bases and 1 base, in that order; junction bases with no gene match: 12. The CDR3 has 18 residues. Germline CDR1 SGHRS, CDR2 YFSETQ. This CDR3 is CASSSRPTGQGASYEQYF. The part of the CDR3 DNA that was read is TGCGCCAGCAGCTCGAGACCAACTGGACAGGGGGCATCCTACGAG.

This clone turned up a few times. The read terminates 3 residues before the CDR3 end, so the remaining end is supplied by the germline J gene. Other DNA sequences from this sample encode an identical CDR3 as well. This sequence joins TRBV7-6 and TRBJ2-7, with a possible D match to TRBD2 (6 bases). Trimming left V 1 base short and J 5 bases short, with 12 bases between. CDR1 is SGHVS, CDR2 FNYEAQ, per germline. This CDR3 comprises 14 residues. Here the CDR3 reads CASSLGGVPHEQYF. The CDR3 DNA, read in part, is TGTGCCAGCAGCTTAGGGGGGGTTCCCCACGAG. Looking up the rest from reference TRBV7-6 and TRBJ2-7 gives the full variable domain: GAGVSQSPRYKVTKRGQDVALRCDPISGHVSLYWYRQALGQGPEFLTYFNYEAQQDKSGLPNDRFSAERPEGSISTLTIQRTEQRDSAMYRCASSLGGVPHEQYFGPGTRLTVT.

In its sample, this clone was seen many times. With the read ending 3 residues before the CDR3 end, the germline J gene is used to fill in that end. The chain is built from TRBV13 and TRBJ1-1, with no clear D. V lost 3 bases to trimming and J lost 2 bases, with 13 bases between them. There are 15 residues in the CDR3. The germline gives CDR1 PRHDT, CDR2 FYEKMQ (reference sequence). CDR3 DNA, as far as it was read: TGTGCCAGCAGCTTTCACGAGGGCCTCAACACTGAA. This encodes CASSFHEGLNTE. The entire CDR3 is CASSFHEGLNTEAFF.

Worth noting for this clone: The CDR3 extends 3 residues past the end of the read, so its final part is completed from the germline J gene. This chain links TRBV7-9 with TRBJ2-7; a possible D gene is TRBD1 (5 bases). V lost 0 bases, J lost 3 bases, and 6 bases lay in between. The CDR3 contains 13 residues. The germline V gene has CDR1 SEHNR and CDR2 FQNEAQ (reference sequence). CDR3 amino acids: CASSLAQGYEQYF. CDR3 DNA, as far as it was read: TGTGCCAGCAGCTTAGCCCAGGGCTACGAG.

This clone has a count of ten or more. The read halts 3 residues ahead of the CDR3 end, with the missing end drawn from the germline J gene. V is TRBV2 and J is TRBJ2-3; 10 nucleotides agree with TRBD1. The germline V gene has CDR1 SNHLY and CDR2 FYNNEI. This CDR3 has 15 amino acids. V shed 5 bases, J shed 7 bases, and the junction held 9 bases outside the gene matches. Incomplete CDR3 DNA: TGTGCCAGCAGTCAATCCGGACAGGGGGGGTATACG. It encodes CASSQSGQGGYT. The whole CDR3 sequence reads CASSQSGQGGYTQYF.